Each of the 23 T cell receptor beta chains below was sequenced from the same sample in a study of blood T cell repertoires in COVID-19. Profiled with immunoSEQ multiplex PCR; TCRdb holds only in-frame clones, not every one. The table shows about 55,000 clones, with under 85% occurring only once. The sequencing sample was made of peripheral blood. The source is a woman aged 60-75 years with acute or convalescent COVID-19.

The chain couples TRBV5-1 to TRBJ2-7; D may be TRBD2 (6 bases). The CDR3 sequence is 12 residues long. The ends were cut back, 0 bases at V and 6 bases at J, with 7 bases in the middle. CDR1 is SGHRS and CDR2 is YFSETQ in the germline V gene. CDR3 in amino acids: CASSLAGGEQYF. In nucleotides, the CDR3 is TGCGCCAGCAGCTTGGCCGGGGGCGAGCAGTACTTC.

The CDR3 spells CASSLVPDRSYGYTF. The DNA for the CDR3 is TGTGCCAGCAGCTTAGTCCCCGACAGATCCTATGGCTACACCTTC. The chain combines TRBV11-3 with TRBJ1-2, with a possible D match to TRBD1 (5 bases). Germline CDR1 reads SGHNT; CDR2 reads YENEEA. The CDR3 sequence is 15 residues long. Trimming pared 1 base from V and 4 bases from J, leaving 13 bases between.

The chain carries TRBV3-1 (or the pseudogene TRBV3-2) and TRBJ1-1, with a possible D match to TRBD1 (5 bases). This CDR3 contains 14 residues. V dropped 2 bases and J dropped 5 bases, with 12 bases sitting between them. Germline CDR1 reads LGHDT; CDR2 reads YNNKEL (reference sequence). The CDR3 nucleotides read TGTGCCAGCAGCCAATCCCAGGGTGGGACTGAAGCTTTCTTT. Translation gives CASSQSQGGTEAFF.

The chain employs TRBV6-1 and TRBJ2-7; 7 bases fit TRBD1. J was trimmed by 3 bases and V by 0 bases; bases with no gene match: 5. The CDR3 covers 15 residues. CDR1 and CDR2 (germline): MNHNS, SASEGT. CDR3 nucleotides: TGTGCCAGCAGTGAAGCAAGAGGGACAGTCTACGAGCAGTACTTC. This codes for CASSEARGTVYEQYF.

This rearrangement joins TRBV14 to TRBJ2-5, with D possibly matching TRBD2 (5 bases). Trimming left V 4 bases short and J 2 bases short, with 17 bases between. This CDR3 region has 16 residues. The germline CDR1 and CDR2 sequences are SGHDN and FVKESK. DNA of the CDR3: TGTGCCAGCAGCCGTGGACTCGAGGAATTTCAAGAGACCCAGTACTTC. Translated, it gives CASSRGLEEFQETQYF.

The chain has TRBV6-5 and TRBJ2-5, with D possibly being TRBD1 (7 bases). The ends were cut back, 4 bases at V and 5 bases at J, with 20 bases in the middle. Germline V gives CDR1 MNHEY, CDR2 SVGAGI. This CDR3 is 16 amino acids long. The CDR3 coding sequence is TGTGCCAGCAGTTCCAGGGGGGTATCAGGGAAGGAGACCCAGTACTTC. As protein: CASSSRGVSGKETQYF.

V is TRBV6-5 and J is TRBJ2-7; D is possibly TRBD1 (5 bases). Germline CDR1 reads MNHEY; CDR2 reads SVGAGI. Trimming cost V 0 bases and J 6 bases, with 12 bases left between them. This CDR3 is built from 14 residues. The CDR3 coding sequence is TGTGCCAGCAGTTACTCGGAACAGGCCTTCGAGCAGTACTTC. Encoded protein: CASSYSEQAFEQYF.

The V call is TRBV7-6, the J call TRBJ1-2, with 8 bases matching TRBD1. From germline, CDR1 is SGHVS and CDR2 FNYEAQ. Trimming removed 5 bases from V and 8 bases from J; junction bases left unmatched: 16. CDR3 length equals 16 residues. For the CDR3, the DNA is TGTGCCAGCAGCCACCCTTTGAGGCAGGGGGCGCGAGGCTACACCTTC. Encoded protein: CASSHPLRQGARGYTF. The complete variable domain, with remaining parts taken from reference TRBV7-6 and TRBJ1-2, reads GAGVSQSPRYKVTKRGQDVALRCDPISGHVSLYWYRQALGQGPEFLTYFNYEAQQDKSGLPNDRFSAERPEGSISTLTIQRTEQRDSAMYRCASSHPLRQGARGYTFGSGTRLTVV.

This CDR3 reads CASRAGVGAFF. The CDR3 DNA reads TGTGCCAGCAGAGCAGGGGTGGGGGCTTTCTTT. The chain is built from TRBV25-1 and TRBJ1-1; TRBD1 is a possible D gene (6 bases). V was cut by 6 bases and J by 11 bases, with 13 bases left in between. The CDR3 is 11 residues long. Looked up from germline, CDR1 is MGHDK and CDR2 is SYGVNS.

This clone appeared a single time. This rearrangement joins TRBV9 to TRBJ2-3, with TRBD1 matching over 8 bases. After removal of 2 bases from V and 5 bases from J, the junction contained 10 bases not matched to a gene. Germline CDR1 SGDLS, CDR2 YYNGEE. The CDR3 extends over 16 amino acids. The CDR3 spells CASSVSATGVVDTQYF. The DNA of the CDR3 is TGTGCCAGCAGCGTTTCGGCGACAGGGGTTGTAGATACGCAGTATTTT.

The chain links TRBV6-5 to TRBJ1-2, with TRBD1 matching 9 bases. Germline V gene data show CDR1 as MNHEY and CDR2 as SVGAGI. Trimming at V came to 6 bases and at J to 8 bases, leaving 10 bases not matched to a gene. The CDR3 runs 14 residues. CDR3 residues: CASRLTGGVGGYTF. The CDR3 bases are TGTGCCAGCAGGCTTACAGGGGGCGTGGGAGGCTACACCTTC.

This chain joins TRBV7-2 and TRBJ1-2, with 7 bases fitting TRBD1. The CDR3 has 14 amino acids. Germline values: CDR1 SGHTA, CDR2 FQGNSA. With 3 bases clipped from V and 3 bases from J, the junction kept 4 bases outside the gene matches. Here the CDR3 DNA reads TGTGCCAGCAGCTTGGGACAGCAGTACTATGGCTACACCTTC. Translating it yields CASSLGQQYYGYTF.

CDR3 nucleotides: TGTGCCAGCAGCCCAGTAGCGGGGCTGCAGTACTTC. This translates into CASSPVAGLQYF. V gene TRBV7-9 combines with J gene TRBJ2-5, with 8 bases aligning to TRBD2. CDR3 size: 12 residues. Germline trimming cut 5 bases from V and 11 bases from J; bases unmatched to any gene: 7. Looked up from germline, CDR1 is SEHNR and CDR2 is FQNEAQ (reference sequence).

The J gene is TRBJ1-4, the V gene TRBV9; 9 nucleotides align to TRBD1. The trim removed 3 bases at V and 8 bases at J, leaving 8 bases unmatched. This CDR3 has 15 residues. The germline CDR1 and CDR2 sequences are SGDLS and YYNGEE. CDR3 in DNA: TGTGCCAGCAGCGCCCTGGGACAGGGTGACGAAAAACTGTTTTTT. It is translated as CASSALGQGDEKLFF.

DNA for the CDR3: TGCGCCAGCAGCCCCCGGCAGGGTCAGAGCTACACCTTC. Translating it yields CASSPRQGQSYTF. J is TRBJ1-2 and V is TRBV5-1, with a weak D call TRBD1 (5 bases). Per germline, CDR1 SGHRS and CDR2 YFSETQ. The CDR3 is made up of 13 amino acids. Trimming took off 4 bases at V and 9 bases at J, with 16 bases between the two ends.

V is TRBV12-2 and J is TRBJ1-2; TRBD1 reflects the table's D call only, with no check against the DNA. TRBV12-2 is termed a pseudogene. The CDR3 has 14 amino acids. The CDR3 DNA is TGTGCAAGTCGCCCGCGGACAGGGGGAGGTGGCTACACCTTC. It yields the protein CASRPRTGGGGYTF.

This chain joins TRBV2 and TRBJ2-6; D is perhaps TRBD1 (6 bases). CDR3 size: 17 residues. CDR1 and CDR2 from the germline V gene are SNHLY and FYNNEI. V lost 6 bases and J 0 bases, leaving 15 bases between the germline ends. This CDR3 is CASRGARASSGANVLTF. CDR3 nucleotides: TGTGCCAGCAGGGGGGCACGAGCGAGCTCTGGGGCCAACGTCCTGACTTTC. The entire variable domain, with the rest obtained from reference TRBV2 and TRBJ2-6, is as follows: EPEVTQTPSHQVTQMGQEVILRCVPISNHLYFYWYRQILGQKVEFLVSFYNNEISEKSEIFDDQFSVERPDGSNFTLKIRSTKLEDSAMYFCASRGARASSGANVLTFGAGSRLTVL.

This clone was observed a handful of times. CDR3 nucleotides: TGTGCCAGCAGCTTAGTTCAGGCCCCTGGAGGCTACACCTTC. The encoded protein is CASSLVQAPGGYTF. V gene TRBV7-9 combines with J gene TRBJ1-2; D not certain. The germline V and J ends were trimmed by 1 base and 8 bases, with 14 bases remaining between them. Germline loops: CDR1 SEHNR, CDR2 FQNEAQ (reference sequence). The length of the CDR3 is 14 residues.

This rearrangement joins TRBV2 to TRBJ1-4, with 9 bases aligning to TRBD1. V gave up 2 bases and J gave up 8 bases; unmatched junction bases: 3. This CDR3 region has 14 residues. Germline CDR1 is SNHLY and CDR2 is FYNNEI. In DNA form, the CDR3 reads TGTGCCAGCAGTGAAAGACAGGGGGTCGAAAAACTGTTTTTT. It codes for CASSERQGVEKLFF.

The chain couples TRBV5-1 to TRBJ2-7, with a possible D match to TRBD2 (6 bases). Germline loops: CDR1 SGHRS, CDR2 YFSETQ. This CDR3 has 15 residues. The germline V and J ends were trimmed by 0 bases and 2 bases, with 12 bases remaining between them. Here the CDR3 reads CASSLAQGGAYEQYF. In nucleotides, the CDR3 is TGCGCCAGCAGCTTGGCCCAGGGCGGGGCCTACGAGCAGTACTTC.

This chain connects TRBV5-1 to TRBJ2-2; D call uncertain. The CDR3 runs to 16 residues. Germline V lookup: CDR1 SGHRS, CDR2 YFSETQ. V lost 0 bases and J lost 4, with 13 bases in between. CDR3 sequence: CASSLGLGIGTGELFF. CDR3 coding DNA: TGCGCCAGCAGCTTGGGACTGGGTATCGGCACCGGGGAGCTGTTTTTT.

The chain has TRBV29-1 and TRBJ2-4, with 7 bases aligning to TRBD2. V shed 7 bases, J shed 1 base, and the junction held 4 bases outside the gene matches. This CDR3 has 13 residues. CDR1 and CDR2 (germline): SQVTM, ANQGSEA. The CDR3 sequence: CSARLAAKNIQYF. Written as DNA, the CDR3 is TGCAGCGCCCGACTAGCTGCCAAAAACATTCAGTACTTC.

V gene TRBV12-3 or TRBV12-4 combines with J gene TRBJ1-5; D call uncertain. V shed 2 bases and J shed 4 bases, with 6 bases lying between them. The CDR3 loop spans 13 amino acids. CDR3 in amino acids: CASSLIGNQPQHF. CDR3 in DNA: TGTGCCAGCAGTTTAATCGGTAATCAGCCCCAGCATTTT.